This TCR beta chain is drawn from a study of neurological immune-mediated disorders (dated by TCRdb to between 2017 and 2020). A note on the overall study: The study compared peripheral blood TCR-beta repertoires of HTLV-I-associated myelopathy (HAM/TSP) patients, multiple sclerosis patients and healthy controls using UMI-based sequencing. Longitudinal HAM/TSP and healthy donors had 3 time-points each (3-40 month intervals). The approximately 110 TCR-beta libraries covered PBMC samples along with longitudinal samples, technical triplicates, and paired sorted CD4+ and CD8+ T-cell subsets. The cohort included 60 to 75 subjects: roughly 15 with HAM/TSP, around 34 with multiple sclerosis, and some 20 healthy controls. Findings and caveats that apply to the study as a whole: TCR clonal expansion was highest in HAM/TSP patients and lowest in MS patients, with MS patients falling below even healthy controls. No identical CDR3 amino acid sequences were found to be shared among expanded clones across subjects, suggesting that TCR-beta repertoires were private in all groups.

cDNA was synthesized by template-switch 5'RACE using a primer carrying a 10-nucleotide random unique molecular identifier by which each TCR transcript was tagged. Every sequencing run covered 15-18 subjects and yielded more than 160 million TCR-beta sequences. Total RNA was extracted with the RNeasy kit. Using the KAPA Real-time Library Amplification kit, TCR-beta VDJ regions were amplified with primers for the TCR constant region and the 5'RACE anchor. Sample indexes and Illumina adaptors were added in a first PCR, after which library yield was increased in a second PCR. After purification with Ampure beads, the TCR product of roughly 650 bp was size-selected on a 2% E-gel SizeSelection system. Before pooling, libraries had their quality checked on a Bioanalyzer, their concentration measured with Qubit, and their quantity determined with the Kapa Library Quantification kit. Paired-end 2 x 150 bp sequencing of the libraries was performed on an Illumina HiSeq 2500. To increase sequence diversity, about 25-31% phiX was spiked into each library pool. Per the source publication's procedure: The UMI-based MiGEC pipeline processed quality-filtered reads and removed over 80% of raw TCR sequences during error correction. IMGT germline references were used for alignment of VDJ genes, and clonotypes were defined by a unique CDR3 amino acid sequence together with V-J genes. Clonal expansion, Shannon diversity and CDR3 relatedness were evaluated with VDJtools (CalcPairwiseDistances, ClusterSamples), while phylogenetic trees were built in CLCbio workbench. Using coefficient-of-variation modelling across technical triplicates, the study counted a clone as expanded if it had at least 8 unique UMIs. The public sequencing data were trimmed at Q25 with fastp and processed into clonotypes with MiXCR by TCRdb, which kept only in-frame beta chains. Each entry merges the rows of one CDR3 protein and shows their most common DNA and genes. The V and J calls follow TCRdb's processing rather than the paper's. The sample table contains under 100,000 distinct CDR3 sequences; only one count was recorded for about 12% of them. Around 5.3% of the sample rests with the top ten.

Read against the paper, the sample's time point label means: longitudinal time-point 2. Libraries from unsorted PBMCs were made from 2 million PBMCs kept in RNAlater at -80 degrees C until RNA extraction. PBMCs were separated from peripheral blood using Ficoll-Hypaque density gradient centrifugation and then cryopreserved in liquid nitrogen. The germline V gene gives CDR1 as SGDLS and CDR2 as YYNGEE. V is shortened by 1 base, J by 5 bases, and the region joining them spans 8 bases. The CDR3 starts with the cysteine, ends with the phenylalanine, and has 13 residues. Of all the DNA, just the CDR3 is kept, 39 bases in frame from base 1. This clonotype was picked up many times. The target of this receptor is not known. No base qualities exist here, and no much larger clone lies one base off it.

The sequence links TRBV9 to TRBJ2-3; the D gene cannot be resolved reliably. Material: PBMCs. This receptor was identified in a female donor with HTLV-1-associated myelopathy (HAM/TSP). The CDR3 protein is CASSVMGEDTQYF. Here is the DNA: TGTGCCAGCAGCGTAATGGGCGAAGATACGCAGTATTTT.